This T cell receptor (beta chain) was sequenced during a study of CD8 T cells in ankylosing spondylitis. Points from the study as a whole: In synovial fluid and blood from reactive arthritis, some motif variants were previously reported. Disease-linked clones reportedly showed significant enrichment in matched ankylosing spondylitis synovial fluid. About 8 highly homologous variants made up a TCR beta motif, and this motif appeared characteristic of ankylosing spondylitis blood.

Quantitative 5'-RACE with molecular barcodes was used to make the TCR beta libraries. In TCRdb, the 5' RACE reads were re-called with MiXCR into one record per CDR3 protein. The data show about 140,000 distinct CDR3 sequences, with about 7% seen just once and around 12% held by the top ten. V lost 0 bases, J lost 3 bases, and 5 bases stayed unmatched. Germline values: CDR1 KGHDR, CDR2 SFDVKD. The CDR3 has 16 residues. This clonotype was found many times. What it recognizes is unknown. The sequenced sample was blood, either unsorted or a sorted T cell fraction (not recorded which). This rearrangement joins TRBV24-1 to TRBJ2-3, with 7 positions matching TRBD2. The source is a female donor with ankylosing spondylitis or in good health (not recorded which). CDR3 amino acids: CATSDLGGGGTDTQYF. In DNA form, the CDR3 reads TGTGCCACCAGTGATTTGGGCGGGGGTGGTACAGATACGCAGTATTTT.